This entry lists 9 T cell receptor beta chains sequenced from one sample in a study of CD8+ T cells in alopecia areata. The treatment denotes: oral pan-JAK inhibitor, 5-10 mg twice daily. Sequencing relied on a cDNA template that was reverse transcribed from extracted RNA. Method: immunoSEQ multiplex PCR; TCRdb's copy keeps in-frame clones and lacks some. The repertoire holds roughly 110,000 clones, with around 54% as singletons. The starting material was CD4+ T cells sorted from blood, obtained at week 24, from a patient treated with tofacitinib. These receptor sequences come from a human donor with alopecia areata.

The chain has TRBV2 and TRBJ2-7; 10 nucleotides align to TRBD1. Germline CDR1 is SNHLY and CDR2 is FYNNEI. CDR3 length: 14 residues. V was clipped by 6 bases and J by 6 bases; unmatched bases: 8. CDR3 DNA sequence: TGTGCCAGCAGCCGGGACAGGGGAATAGGCGAGCAGTACTTC. Amino acids: CASSRDRGIGEQYF.

This clone was seen more than once but under ten times. This chain uses TRBV30 with TRBJ2-3, with D perhaps matching TRBD2 (5 bases). The V end lost 5 bases, the J end lost 4 bases, and 16 bases lay between the germline ends. In germline, CDR1 is GTSNPN, CDR2 SVGIG (reference sequence). The CDR3 is 14 residues long. CDR3 region: CAWGIGIPADTQYF. In DNA form, the CDR3 reads TGTGCCTGGGGGATCGGGATACCTGCAGATACGCAGTATTTT.

The rearrangement joins TRBV9 to TRBJ2-1, with 16 bases identical to TRBD2. The CDR3 has 14 residues. CDR1 SGDLS and CDR2 YYNGEE come from the germline V gene. V lost 4 bases, J lost 15 bases, and 7 bases stayed unmatched. The CDR3 is CASSSGTSGGAWFF. The CDR3 nucleotides read TGTGCCAGCAGCTCCGGGACTAGCGGGGGGGCCTGGTTCTTC.

The chain employs TRBV18 and TRBJ1-1; TRBD1 agrees at 9 bases. The ends lost 4 bases at V and 4 bases at J; junction bases unmatched: 7. Germline CDR1 is KGHSH and CDR2 is LQKENI. This CDR3 spans 15 amino acids. The CDR3 DNA reads as TGTGCCAGCTCACTAGACAGGGGGATGACCACTGAAGCTTTCTTT. It translates to CASSLDRGMTTEAFF.

This clone was seen repeatedly, ten times or more. V usage is TRBV14 and J usage is TRBJ1-1; possible D gene TRBD1, 6 bases. Trimming took off 4 bases at V and 11 bases at J, with 20 bases between the two ends. The CDR3 is 14 residues long. Germline V gene lookup returns CDR1 SGHDN and CDR2 FVKESK. CDR3 nucleotides: TGTGCCAGCAGCCCCCTAGTTACCGGGACAAGGGCTTTCTTT. It is translated as CASSPLVTGTRAFF.

This clone was seen a few times. J is TRBJ1-1 and V is TRBV7-9; D possibly corresponds to TRBD1 (5 bases). Trimming took 2 bases from V and 4 from J, leaving 8 bases between them. Germline CDR1 is SEHNR and CDR2 is FQNEAQ (reference sequence). This CDR3 contains 13 residues. The CDR3 DNA is TGTGCCAGCAGCTTAAGAACAGGCACTGAAGCTTTCTTT. Translating it yields CASSLRTGTEAFF.

This clone was recorded a few times. The chain couples TRBV5-6 to TRBJ2-5, with 7 positions matching TRBD1. This CDR3 comprises 14 residues. The germline V gene has CDR1 SGHDT and CDR2 YYEEEE. The V and J ends lost 4 bases and 2 bases, in that order; junction bases with no gene match: 5. The CDR3 DNA is TGTGCCAGCAGCGAAAACAGGGGTCAAGAGACCCAGTACTTC. Its protein is CASSENRGQETQYF.

V is TRBV18 and J is TRBJ1-2, with no clear D. The CDR3 contains 14 residues. V dropped 2 bases and J dropped 6 bases, with 13 bases sitting between them. Germline lookup yields CDR1 KGHSH and CDR2 LQKENI. The chain's CDR3 is CASSPGSFLDGYTF. The CDR3 DNA is TGTGCCAGCTCACCAGGCAGCTTCCTAGATGGCTACACCTTC.

Of note for this clone: Other DNA sequences in the sample encode the same CDR3. This rearrangement joins TRBV29-1 to TRBJ1-2, with D possibly being TRBD1 (6 bases). Germline CDR1 is SQVTM and CDR2 is ANQGSEA. V was shortened by 3 bases and J by 2 bases, with 7 bases between the two germline ends. The CDR3 contains 12 residues. The CDR3: CSVDGQNYGYTF. The CDR3, as DNA: TGCAGCGTTGATGGACAGAACTATGGCTACACCTTC. The full variable domain, rest sourced from reference TRBV29-1 and TRBJ1-2, is SAVISQKPSRDICQRGTSLTIQCQVDSQVTMMFWYRQQPGQSLTLIATANQGSEATYESGFVIDKFPISRPNLTFSTLTVSNMSPEDSSIYLCSVDGQNYGYTFGSGTRLTVV.